The present T cell receptor beta chain was sequenced within a study of cytomegalovirus exposure and HLA in healthy donors (dated by TCRdb to the late 2010s). General notes on the study: An earlier analysis of roughly 610 of the donors reported roughly 300 Gb of sequence data and 117 million unique TCR beta sequences obtained from around 180 million T cells. An early release covering just under 650 HLA-typed donors comprised approximately 300 gigabases of sequencing data and tens of millions of unique TCR sequences. Of the 350 to 400 genotyped donors, 65% to 90% fell in the genetic ancestry cluster associated with self-reported Caucasian donors. The study aimed to test whether cataloging public T cell receptors could reveal signatures of past pathogen exposure. The study profiled the T cell repertoires of 500 to 800 subjects by immunosequencing and related them to cytomegalovirus serostatus. In addition to the first cohort of roughly 670 subjects, a separate validation cohort of approximately 120 different subjects was used. The study combined high-throughput TCR immunosequencing, statistical association of individual TCRs with disease status, and machine learning to predict cytomegalovirus infection status. A later analysis re-examined previously published TCR beta repertoires from just over 650 donors and added high-resolution HLA genotyping to investigate patterns of TCR occurrence. Rather than using new phenotypic data, the later analysis identified candidate immune exposures from TCR beta sequences and from how often those sequences occurred across donors. An earlier analysis of 500 to 650 of the donors applied high-throughput TCR beta sequencing to assess whether each TCR beta V gene segment acted as functional or pseudogenic. Donor age, sex, ethnicity and CMV serostatus were collected together with the repertoire data. A later genetic analysis used genome-wide SNP genotypes for about three fifths of the 666 donors, treating that subset as a discovery cohort. All discovery cohort repertoires had been generated on a single sequencing platform. HLA typing included class I and class II loci at four-digit resolution. The number of typed donors differed by locus: roughly 629-630 for A, B, C, DRB1 and DQB1; approximately 530 for DQA1; approximately 600 for DPA1; and some 470 for DPB1. Four or five DR-DQ haplotypes were handled as single units for association and clustering because linkage in the cohort was strong. Across 398 genotyped donors of the cohort, an average of roughly 250,000 unique TCR beta nucleotide sequences per donor were sequenced, and approximately 17% of those sequences were non-productive. The research as a whole found: When HLA alleles, especially DR and DQ, strongly co-occurred, attributing TCR associations to individual alleles was difficult. Linkage disequilibrium might explain the correlated functional status among segregating V segments, but an unknown experimental factor could not be ruled out. Broadly in line with IMGT annotations, most TCR beta V segments showed up in productive rearrangements about 90% or about 30% of the time in an earlier analysis of several hundred of the donors. The presence/absence analyses assumed that sequencing depth was roughly uniform across donors, and that assumption may not be true. Because counts were too low, about 18 rarely observed V segments, including chromosome 9 orphons, were excluded from the earlier analysis of around 640 of the donors. In vitro tests confirmed that three of the cytomegalovirus-associated TCR beta chains recognize cytomegalovirus antigens. In both the original and validation cohorts, the classifier was reported to diagnose cytomegalovirus status with high specificity and sensitivity. In a later genetic analysis, a missense DCLRE1C variant was associated with V-gene and J-gene trimming of TCR beta chains, and the association was replicated in an independent cohort. While some public TCRs were present in many individuals, most TCR sequences turned up only very rarely across donors. According to a later analysis, TCR association rates differed among HLA loci, with DRB1 alleles showing the most associated TCRs and HLA-C alleles showing the fewest. At a false discovery rate of 0.05, a later analysis linked about 16,000 TCR beta sequences to specific HLA alleles. Because HLA typing was unavailable for some donors at each locus, only the typed subset was used in association tests. According to a later analysis, most CMV-associated TCR beta chains appeared to be HLA-restricted, and the HLA associations seemed to be driven largely by CMV exposure. A later genetic analysis reported fewer N-insertions in productive TCRs among donors in an Asian-associated ancestry cluster than the approximately 670-donor mean. The authors suggested that the approach could potentially be generalized to other disease states and immunological phenotypes. A cluster of highly shared sequence variants was judged likely to be a technical artifact of the sequencing pipeline. A further reported finding was that TCR beta sequences accurately predicted the HLA-A and HLA-B alleles for most subjects in the first cohort. Several of the top co-occurrence clusters appeared to be linked to parvovirus B19, influenza, CMV and Epstein-Barr virus, according to a later analysis. In this cohort, only TCR beta chains were sequenced, and detectable features were limited by the absence of alpha or paired-chain data. In the study, roughly 160 TCR beta chains were listed as associated with cytomegalovirus. In a later analysis, HLA-associated TCR beta chains were found to be more clonally expanded and to have lower generation probabilities than equally common non-associated chains. For the cohort, immune exposure information was limited to CMV serostatus.

Library creation used the immunoSEQ multiplex PCR assay. A mixture of 60 forward primers for TCR Vbeta segments and 13 reverse primers for TCR Jbeta segments was used in the multiplex PCR. Amplification of the CDR3 region of rearranged TCR beta genes was performed with a multiplex PCR assay on genomic DNA. The amplified TCR beta libraries were sequenced on the Illumina HiSeq System as 87-base-pair reads. From the authors' description of their analysis: Across the 700 or so repertoires, a later analysis counted tens of millions of unique TCR beta chains, roughly 11 million of which were shared by at least two donors. To remove PCR and sequencing errors, raw reads were error-corrected and collapsed into unique sequences using a nearest-neighbor algorithm that merged closely related sequences. V, D and J gene segments were assigned by aligning CDR3 sequences to IMGT reference sequences. For a sequence to be retained, a match of at least six nucleotides was required to both a V gene segment and a J gene segment. Rearrangements were classified as productive when the CDR3 lacked stop codons and remained in frame with V and J, and all other rearrangements were classified as non-productive. Following IMGT convention, CDR3 was defined as the stretch from the second conserved V-encoded cysteine up to the conserved J-encoded phenylalanine. The earlier analysis of about 590 of the donors excluded sequences that lacked an unambiguous match to a single V gene segment. An earlier analysis of fewer than 650 of the donors classified V segments as functional when productive rearrangements were above 56.7% and as segregating when the standard deviation between donors was above 5%. To diagnose cytomegalovirus status from the catalog of TCR beta chain sequences, a statistical classification framework was built. In a later analysis, V and J genes were assigned by comparing TCR nucleotide sequences against IMGT/GENE-DB human TR gene sequences. In a later analysis, CDR3 sequences and most-parsimonious VDJ recombination scenarios were assigned using the TCRdist pipeline. A later analysis defined each TCR beta chain by its CDR3 amino acid sequence plus V-gene family, and excluded reads lacking a unique V-gene family. To address suspected cross-contamination and a sequencing artifact, a later analysis removed around 590 highly shared, low-generation-probability nucleotide sequences. For each public chain, a later analysis derived a clonal expansion index from normalized ranks of inferred template counts within each repertoire. A later analysis computed generation probabilities with a VDJ recombination model fitted to out-of-frame rearrangements, and checked the results against IGoR. In a later analysis, hypergeometric tests were used to score TCR-TCR, TCR-HLA and TCR-CMV co-occurrence, with a repertoire-size bias correction applied to TCR pairs. A later analysis estimated false discovery rates by permuting HLA or CMV assignments 20 times. In a later analysis, co-occurring TCRs were grouped using DBSCAN, with TCRdist sequence similarity added in when clustering inside HLA-allele-positive subsets. Co-occurrence clustering excluded repertoires with fewer than 30,000 or more than 120,000 public chains, plus five with anomalous nucleotide sharing. TCRdb mirrors the immuneACCESS table, restricted to in-frame sequences. Some clones are absent from its copies; in checked studies, under half trace to an unresolved V gene, and the reason for the others is unknown. The DNA gave D and trimming, while V, J and clone size come from that table. Present in this sample are about 120,000 clones, roughly 80% of which were seen just once. The ten top clones hold less than 3% of the sample.

The cohort was made up of about 610 healthy bone marrow donors. At the time of sampling, all cohort members were nominally healthy, though unrecorded immune exposures were likely present. The donor was CMV seronegative and belonged to the group of roughly 330 seronegative cohort members. Every donor gave a peripheral blood sample, and the peripheral blood mononuclear cells from that sample were used for TCR beta sequencing. The Qiagen DNeasy Blood Extraction Kit was used to extract genomic DNA from the blood cell samples. This clone was picked up one time. Its antigen is unknown. Base qualities are missing; no much larger clone stands one base away. This receptor was obtained from a female donor in good health and CMV-seronegative. Sample: PBMCs.

The DNA reads TGTGCCAGCAGCGTCGGGACAGGAGGCGAGGGGACCAACGTCCTGACTTTC. The resulting protein is CASSVGTGGEGTNVLTF. Recombination connected TRBV9 to TRBJ2-6; 8 middle bases align to TRBD1. From V the trimming removes 2 bases and from J it removes 8 bases, while the gene matches leave 12 bases of the junction unaccounted for. CDR1 and CDR2 are drawn from the germline V gene: SGDLS, YYNGEE. Measured from the cysteine to the phenylalanine, the CDR3 is 17 residues long. Of all the DNA, just the CDR3 is kept, 51 bases in frame from base 1.